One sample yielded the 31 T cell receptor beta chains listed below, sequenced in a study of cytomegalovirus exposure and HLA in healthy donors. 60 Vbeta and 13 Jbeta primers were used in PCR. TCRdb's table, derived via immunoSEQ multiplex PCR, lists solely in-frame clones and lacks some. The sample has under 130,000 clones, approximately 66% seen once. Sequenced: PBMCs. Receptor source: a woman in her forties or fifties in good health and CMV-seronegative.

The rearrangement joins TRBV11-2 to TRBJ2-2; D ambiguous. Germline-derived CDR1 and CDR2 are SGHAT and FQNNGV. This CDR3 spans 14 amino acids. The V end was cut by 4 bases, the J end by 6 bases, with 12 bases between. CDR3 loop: CASSSTIRAGELFF. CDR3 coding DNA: TGTGCCAGCAGCTCGACGATACGGGCCGGGGAGCTGTTTTTT.

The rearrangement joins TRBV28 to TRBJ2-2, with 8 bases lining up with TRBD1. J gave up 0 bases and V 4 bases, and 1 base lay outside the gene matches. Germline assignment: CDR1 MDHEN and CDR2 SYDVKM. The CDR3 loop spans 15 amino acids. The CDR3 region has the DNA TGTGCCAGCAGTTCGGGACAGGCGAACACCGGGGAGCTGTTTTTT. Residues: CASSSGQANTGELFF.

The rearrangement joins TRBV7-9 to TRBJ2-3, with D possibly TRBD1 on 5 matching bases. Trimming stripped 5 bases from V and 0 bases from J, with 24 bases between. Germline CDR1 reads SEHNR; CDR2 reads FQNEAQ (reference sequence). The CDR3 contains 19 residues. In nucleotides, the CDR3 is TGTGCCAGCAGCCTGCCTAGTGGGGAAACGACAGCTAGCACAGATACGCAGTATTTT. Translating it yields CASSLPSGETTASTDTQYF.

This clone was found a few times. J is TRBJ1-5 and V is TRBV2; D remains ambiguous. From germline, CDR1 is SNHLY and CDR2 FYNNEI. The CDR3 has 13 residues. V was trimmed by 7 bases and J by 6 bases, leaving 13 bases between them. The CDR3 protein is CASNLGGVQPQHF. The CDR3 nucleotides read TGTGCCAGCAATTTAGGAGGAGTTCAGCCCCAGCATTTT. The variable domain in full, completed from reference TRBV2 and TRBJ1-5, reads EPEVTQTPSHQVTQMGQEVILRCVPISNHLYFYWYRQILGQKVEFLVSFYNNEISEKSEIFDDQFSVERPDGSNFTLKIRSTKLEDSAMYFCASNLGGVQPQHFGDGTRLSIL.

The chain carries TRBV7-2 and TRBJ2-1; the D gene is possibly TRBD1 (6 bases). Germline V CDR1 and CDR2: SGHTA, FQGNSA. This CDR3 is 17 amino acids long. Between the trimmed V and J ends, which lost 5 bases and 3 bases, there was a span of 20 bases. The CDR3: CASSPRDKSLDYNEQFF. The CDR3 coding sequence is TGTGCCAGCAGCCCTAGGGACAAGTCACTAGACTACAATGAGCAGTTCTTC.

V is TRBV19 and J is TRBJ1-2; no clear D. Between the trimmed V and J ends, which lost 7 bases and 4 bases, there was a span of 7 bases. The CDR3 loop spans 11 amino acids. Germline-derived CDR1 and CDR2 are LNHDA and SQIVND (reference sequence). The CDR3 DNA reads TGTGCCAGTACAGAGGGCTATGGCTACACCTTC. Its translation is CASTEGYGYTF. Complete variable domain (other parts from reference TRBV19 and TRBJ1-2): DGGITQSPKYLFRKEGQNVTLSCEQNLNHDAMYWYRQDPGQGLRLIYYSQIVNDFQKGDIAEGYSVSREKKESFPLTVTSAQKNPTAFYLCASTEGYGYTFGSGTRLTVV.

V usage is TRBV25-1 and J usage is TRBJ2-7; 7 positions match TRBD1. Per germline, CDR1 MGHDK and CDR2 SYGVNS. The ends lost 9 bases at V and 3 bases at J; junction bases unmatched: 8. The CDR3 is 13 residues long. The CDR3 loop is CASQRQGIYEQYF. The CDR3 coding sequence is TGTGCCAGTCAAAGACAGGGTATCTACGAGCAGTACTTC.

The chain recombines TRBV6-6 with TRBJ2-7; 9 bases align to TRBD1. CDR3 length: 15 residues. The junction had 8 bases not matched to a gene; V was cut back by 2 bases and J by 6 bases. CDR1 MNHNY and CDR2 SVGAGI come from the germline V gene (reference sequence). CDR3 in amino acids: CASSYSRDRVAEQYF. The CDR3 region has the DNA TGTGCCAGCAGTTACAGCCGGGACAGGGTGGCCGAGCAGTACTTC.

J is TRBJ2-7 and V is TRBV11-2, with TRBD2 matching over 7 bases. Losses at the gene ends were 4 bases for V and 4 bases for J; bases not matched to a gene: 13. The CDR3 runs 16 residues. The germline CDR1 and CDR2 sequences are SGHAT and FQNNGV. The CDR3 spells CASSSSRGLQIYEQYF. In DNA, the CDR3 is TGTGCCAGCAGCTCCTCGCGGGGACTACAAATTTACGAGCAGTACTTC. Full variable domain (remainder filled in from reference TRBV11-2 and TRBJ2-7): EAGVAQSPRYKIIEKRQSVAFWCNPISGHATLYWYQQILGQGPKLLIQFQNNGVVDDSQLPKDRFSAERLKGVDSTLKIQPAKLEDSAVYLCASSSSRGLQIYEQYFGPGTRLTVT.

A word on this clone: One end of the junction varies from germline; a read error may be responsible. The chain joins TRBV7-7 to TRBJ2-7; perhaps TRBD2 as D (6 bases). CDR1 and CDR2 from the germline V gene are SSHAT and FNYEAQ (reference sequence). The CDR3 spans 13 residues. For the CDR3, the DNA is TGTGCCAGCAGCTCATCATTGGGAGGCAGGCTGGACTTC. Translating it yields CASSSSLGGRLDF.

For the CDR3, the DNA is TGTGCCAGCAGCTTGGCCGGGTTAGGGACAGGGGCAATGAGGGAGCAGTACTTC. This encodes CASSLAGLGTGAMREQYF. The chain combines TRBV5-6 with TRBJ2-7; 10 positions match TRBD1. Germline values: CDR1 SGHDT, CDR2 YYEEEE. The CDR3 sequence is 18 residues long. After removal of 0 bases from V and 7 bases from J, the junction contained 16 bases not matched to a gene.

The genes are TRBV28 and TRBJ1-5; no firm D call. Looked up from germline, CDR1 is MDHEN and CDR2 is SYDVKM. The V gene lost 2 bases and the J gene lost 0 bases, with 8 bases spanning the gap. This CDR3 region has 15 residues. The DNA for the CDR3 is TGTGCCAGCAGTTTAGGCGGCCATAGCAATCAGCCCCAGCATTTT. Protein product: CASSLGGHSNQPQHF.

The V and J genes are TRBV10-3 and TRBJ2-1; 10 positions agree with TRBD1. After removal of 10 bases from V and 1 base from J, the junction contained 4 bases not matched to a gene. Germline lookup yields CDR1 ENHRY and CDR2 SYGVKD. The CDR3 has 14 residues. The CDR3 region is CASGTGDSYNEQFF. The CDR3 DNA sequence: TGTGCCAGCGGGACAGGGGATTCCTACAATGAGCAGTTCTTC.

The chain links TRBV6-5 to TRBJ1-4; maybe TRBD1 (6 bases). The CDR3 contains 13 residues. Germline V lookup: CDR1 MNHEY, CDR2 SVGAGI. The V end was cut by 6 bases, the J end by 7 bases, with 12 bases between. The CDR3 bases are TGTGCCAGCAGAACCGGGACAACTGAAAAACTGTTTTTT. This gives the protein CASRTGTTEKLFF.

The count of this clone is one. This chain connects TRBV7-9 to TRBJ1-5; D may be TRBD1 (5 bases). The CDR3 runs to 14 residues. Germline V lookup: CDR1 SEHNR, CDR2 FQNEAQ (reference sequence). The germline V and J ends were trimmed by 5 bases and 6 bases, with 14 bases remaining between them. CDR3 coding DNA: TGTGCCAGCAGCCGAACAGGTGAAAGTCAGCCCCAGCATTTT. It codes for CASSRTGESQPQHF.

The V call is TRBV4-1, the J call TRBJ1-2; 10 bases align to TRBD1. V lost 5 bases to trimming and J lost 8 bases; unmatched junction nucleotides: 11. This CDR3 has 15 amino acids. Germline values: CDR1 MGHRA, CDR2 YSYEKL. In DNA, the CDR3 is TGCGCCAGCAGCAATCCCGAGGGACAGGGGCGAGGCTACACCTTC. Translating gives CASSNPEGQGRGYTF.

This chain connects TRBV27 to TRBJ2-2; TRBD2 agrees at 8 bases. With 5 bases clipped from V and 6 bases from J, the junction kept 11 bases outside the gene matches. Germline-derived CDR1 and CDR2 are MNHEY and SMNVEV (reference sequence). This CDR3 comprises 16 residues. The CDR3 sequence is CASSTRISGIPGELFF. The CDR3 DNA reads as TGTGCCAGCAGTACCAGAATTAGCGGGATACCCGGGGAGCTGTTTTTT.

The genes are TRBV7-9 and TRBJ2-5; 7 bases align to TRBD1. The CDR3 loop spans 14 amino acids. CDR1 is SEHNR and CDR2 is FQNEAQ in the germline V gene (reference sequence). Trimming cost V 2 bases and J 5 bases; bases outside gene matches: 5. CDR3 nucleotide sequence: TGTGCCAGCAGCTTATCACAGGGGTCGGAGACCCAGTACTTC. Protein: CASSLSQGSETQYF. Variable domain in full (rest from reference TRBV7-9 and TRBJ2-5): DTGVSQNPRHKITKRGQNVTFRCDPISEHNRLYWYRQTLGQGPEFLTYFQNEAQLEKSRLLSDRFSAERPKGSFSTLEIQRTEQGDSAMYLCASSLSQGSETQYFGPGTRLLVL.

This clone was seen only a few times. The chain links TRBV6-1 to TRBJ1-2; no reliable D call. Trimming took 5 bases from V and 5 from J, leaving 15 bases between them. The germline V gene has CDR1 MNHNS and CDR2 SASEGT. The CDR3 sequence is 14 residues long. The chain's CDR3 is CASSTGLSSYGYTF. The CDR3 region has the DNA TGTGCCAGCAGTACCGGACTGTCATCGTATGGCTACACCTTC.

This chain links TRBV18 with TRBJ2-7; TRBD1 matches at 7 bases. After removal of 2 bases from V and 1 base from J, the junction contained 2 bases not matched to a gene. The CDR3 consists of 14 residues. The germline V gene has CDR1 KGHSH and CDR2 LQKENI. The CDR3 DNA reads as TGTGCCAGCTCACCAGGGGGACAGTCCTACGAGCAGTACTTC. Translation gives CASSPGGQSYEQYF.

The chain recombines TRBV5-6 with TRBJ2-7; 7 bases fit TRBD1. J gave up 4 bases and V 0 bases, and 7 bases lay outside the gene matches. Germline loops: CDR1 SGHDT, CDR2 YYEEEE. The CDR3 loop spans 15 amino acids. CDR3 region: CASSLGDSFLYEQYF. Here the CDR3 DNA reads TGTGCCAGCAGCTTGGGGGACAGTTTTCTTTACGAGCAGTACTTC.

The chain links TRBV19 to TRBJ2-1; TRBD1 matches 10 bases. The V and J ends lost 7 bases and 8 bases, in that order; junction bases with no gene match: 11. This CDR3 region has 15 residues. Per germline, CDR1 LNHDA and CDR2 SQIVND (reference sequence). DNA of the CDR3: TGTGCCAGTAACCGACAGGGGGCTAAGGGAGATGAGCAGTTCTTC. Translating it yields CASNRQGAKGDEQFF.

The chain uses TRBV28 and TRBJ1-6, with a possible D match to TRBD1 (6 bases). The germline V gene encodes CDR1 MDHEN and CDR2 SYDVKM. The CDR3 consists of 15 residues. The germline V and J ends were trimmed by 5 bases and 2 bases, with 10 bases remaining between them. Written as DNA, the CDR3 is TGTGCCAGCAGTGAAAGGACAGCCTATAATTCACCCCTCCACTTT. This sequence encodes CASSERTAYNSPLHF.

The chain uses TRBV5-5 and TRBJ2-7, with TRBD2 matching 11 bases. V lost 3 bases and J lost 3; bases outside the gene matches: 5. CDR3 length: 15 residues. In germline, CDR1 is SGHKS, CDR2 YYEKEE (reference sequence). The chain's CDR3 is CASSWVAGGGYEQYF. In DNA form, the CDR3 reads TGTGCCAGCAGCTGGGTAGCGGGAGGGGGCTACGAGCAGTACTTC.

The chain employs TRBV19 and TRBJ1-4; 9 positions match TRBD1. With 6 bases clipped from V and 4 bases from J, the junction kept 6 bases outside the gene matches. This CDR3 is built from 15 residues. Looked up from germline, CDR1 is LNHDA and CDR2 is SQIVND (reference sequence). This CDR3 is CASRPPGQGNEKLFF. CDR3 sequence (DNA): TGTGCCAGTAGACCTCCGGGACAGGGTAATGAAAAACTGTTTTTT.

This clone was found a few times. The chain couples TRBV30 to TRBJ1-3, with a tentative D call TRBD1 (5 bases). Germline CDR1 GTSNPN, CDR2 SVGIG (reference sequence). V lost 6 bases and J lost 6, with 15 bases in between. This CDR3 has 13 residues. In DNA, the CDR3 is TGTGCCTGCTCGGGGGTTTCAGCAAACACCATATATTTT. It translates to CACSGVSANTIYF.

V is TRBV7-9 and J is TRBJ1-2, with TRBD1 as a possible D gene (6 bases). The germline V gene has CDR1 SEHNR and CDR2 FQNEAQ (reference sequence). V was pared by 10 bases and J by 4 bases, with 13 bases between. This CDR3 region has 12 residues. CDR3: CATRGALYGYTF. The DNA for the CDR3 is TGTGCCACACGGGGGGCTCTCTATGGCTACACCTTC.

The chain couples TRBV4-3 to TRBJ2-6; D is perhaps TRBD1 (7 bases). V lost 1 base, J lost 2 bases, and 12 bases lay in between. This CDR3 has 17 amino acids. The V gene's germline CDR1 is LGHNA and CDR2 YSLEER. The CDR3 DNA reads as TGCGCCAGCAGCCAAGTAGGGGGCGGGGCTGGGGCCAACGTCCTGACTTTC. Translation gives CASSQVGGGAGANVLTF.

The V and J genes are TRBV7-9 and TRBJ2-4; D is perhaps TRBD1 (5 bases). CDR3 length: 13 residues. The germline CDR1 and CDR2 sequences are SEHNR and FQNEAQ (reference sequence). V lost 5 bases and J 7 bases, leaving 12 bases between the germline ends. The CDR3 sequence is CASSAGQGNIQYF. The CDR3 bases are TGTGCCAGCAGCGCAGGTCAGGGCAACATTCAGTACTTC. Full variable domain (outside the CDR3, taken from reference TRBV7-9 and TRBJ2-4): DTGVSQNPRHKITKRGQNVTFRCDPISEHNRLYWYRQTLGQGPEFLTYFQNEAQLEKSRLLSDRFSAERPKGSFSTLEIQRTEQGDSAMYLCASSAGQGNIQYFGAGTRLSVL.

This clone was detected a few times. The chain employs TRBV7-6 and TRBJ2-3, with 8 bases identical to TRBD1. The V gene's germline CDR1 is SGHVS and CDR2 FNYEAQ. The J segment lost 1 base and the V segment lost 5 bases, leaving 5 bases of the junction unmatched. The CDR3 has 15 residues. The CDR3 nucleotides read TGTGCCAGCAGCAACGGACAGGGAGGCACAGATACGCAGTATTTT. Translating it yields CASSNGQGGTDTQYF.

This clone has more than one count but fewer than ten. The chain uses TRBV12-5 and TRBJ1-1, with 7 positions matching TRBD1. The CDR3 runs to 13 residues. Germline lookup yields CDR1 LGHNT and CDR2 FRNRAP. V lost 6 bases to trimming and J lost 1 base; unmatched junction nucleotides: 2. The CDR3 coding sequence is TGTGCTAGTGGAAACAGGGGGAACACTGAAGCTTTCTTT. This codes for CASGNRGNTEAFF.